This T cell receptor beta chain was retrieved from a study of T cells in Graves' hyperthyroidism and ophthalmopathy. Germline V gene data show CDR1 as SGHTA and CDR2 as FQGTGA. The length of the CDR3 is 15 residues. Between the trimmed V and J ends, which lost 1 base and 2 bases, there was a span of 12 bases. An absence of ophthalmopathy progression within 18 months meant stable Graves' hyperthyroidism. This clonotype was recorded many times. As yet, its antigen is unknown. Researchers took RNA transcripts and amplified the TCR beta CDR3 regions from them. During a first-round RT-PCR of the TCR CDR3, the HTBI primer set was used. TCRdb itself ran the multiplex PCR reads through MiXCR, one entry per CDR3 protein. This sample carries roughly 170,000 distinct CDR3 sequences, around 15% of them seen once, and the ten largest clones take under 35%. General study results and limits: Most clonotypes expanded in the thyroid (above 0.001) were also present in blood.

This receptor was identified in a woman in her 50s with Graves' hyperthyroidism. This chain uses TRBV7-3 with TRBJ2-7; the D gene could be TRBD1 or TRBD2 (5 bases each). The sequenced material came from blood. In nucleotides, the CDR3 is TGTGCCAGCAGCTTAAGTAGCCAGGGAGCCTACGAGCAGTACTTC. This sequence encodes CASSLSSQGAYEQYF. Together with reference TRBV7-3 and TRBJ2-7, the CDR3 gives the full variable domain: GAGVSQTPSNKVTEKGKYVELRCDPISGHTALYWYRQSLGQGPEFLIYFQGTGAADDSGLPNDRFFAVRPEGSVSTLKIQRTERGDSAVYLCASSLSSQGAYEQYFGPGTRLTVT.